This TCR beta chain was identified in a study of control samples from healthy donors and cancer patients. The method was immunoSEQ multiplex PCR; TCRdb's version includes in-frame clones alone and lacks a portion of them. The table has almost 85,000 clones, roughly 88% seen once. Trimming pared 4 bases from V and 4 bases from J, leaving 9 bases between. The CDR3 extends over 13 amino acids. Germline CDR1 and CDR2: KGHDR and SFDVKD. V gene TRBV24-1 combines with J gene TRBJ1-2; D might be TRBD1 (5 bases). This clonotype originated in a man between 60 and 75 years old with head and neck cancer. Sequenced: PBMCs. Written as DNA, the CDR3 is TGTGCCACCAGTGAAGGGGCCTCCTATGGCTACACCTTC. It is translated as CATSEGASYGYTF.